Presented here are 10 T cell receptor beta chains from one specimen sequenced in a study of technical replicates of blood from a handful of donors. Assay: immunoSEQ multiplex PCR; the TCRdb copy retains only in-frame clones and omits some. The sample has tens of thousands of clones, around nine tenths seen once. The sample consisted of T cells isolated from PBMCs. These receptors all stem from a human donor in good health.

The chain recombines TRBV6-5 with TRBJ2-7; TRBD1 aligns across 7 bases. Germline CDR1 and CDR2: MNHEY and SVGAGI. The CDR3 sequence is 13 residues long. After removal of 4 bases from V and 5 bases from J, the junction contained 5 bases not matched to a gene. The DNA for the CDR3 is TGTGCCAGCAGTTCTGACAGGGCCCACGAGCAGTACTTC. Its protein is CASSSDRAHEQYF.

There are a few counts of this clone. The chain has TRBV7-8 and TRBJ1-2; 7 nucleotides line up with TRBD1. CDR1 is SGHVS and CDR2 is FQNEAQ in the germline V gene. This CDR3 spans 16 amino acids. The V gene end was trimmed by 1 base and the J gene end by 1 base; junction bases not matched to a gene: 6. The CDR3 region has the DNA TGTGCCAGCAGCTTAGGGGGACAGTCTCTTAACTATGGCTACACCTTC. Its protein product is CASSLGGQSLNYGYTF.

The rearrangement joins TRBV30 to TRBJ1-2, with 7 bases that match TRBD1. Trimming removed 3 bases from V and 0 bases from J; junction bases left unmatched: 10. The CDR3 is 16 amino acids. Germline assignment: CDR1 GTSNPN and CDR2 SVGIG (reference sequence). CDR3 sequence: CAWSDNYRGANYGYTF. Written as DNA, the CDR3 is TGTGCCTGGAGCGATAATTACAGGGGAGCTAACTATGGCTACACCTTC.

This chain links TRBV15 with TRBJ2-5; the match to TRBD1 covers 7 bases. This CDR3 has 15 amino acids. CDR1 is LNHNV and CDR2 is YYDKDF in the germline V gene (reference sequence). The V and J ends lost 0 bases and 7 bases, in that order; junction bases with no gene match: 8. The CDR3 nucleotides are TGTGCCACCAGCAGAGAGACGGGTACAGGGGTGACCCAGTACTTC. This codes for CATSRETGTGVTQYF.

The chain recombines TRBV6-5 with TRBJ2-4, with D perhaps matching TRBD1 (6 bases). The CDR3 extends over 16 amino acids. V was pared by 0 bases and J by 0 bases, with 9 bases between. The germline V gene encodes CDR1 MNHEY and CDR2 SVGAGI. The DNA for the CDR3 is TGTGCCAGCAGTTACTCTCCAGGGGTAGCCAAAAACATTCAGTACTTC. The encoded protein is CASSYSPGVAKNIQYF.

In this sample, this clone turned up once. This chain uses TRBV2 with TRBJ2-7; maybe TRBD2 (5 bases). The V gene's germline CDR1 is SNHLY and CDR2 FYNNEI. V lost 8 bases and J 3 bases, leaving 14 bases between the germline ends. This CDR3 has 13 amino acids. The CDR3 bases are TGTGCCAGCCAGCGGATCATGCGCTACGAGCAGTACTTC. It specifies CASQRIMRYEQYF.

The chain carries TRBV9 and TRBJ2-1; 7 bases fit TRBD1. Germline loops: CDR1 SGDLS, CDR2 YYNGEE. Trimming removed 3 bases from V and 7 bases from J; junction bases left unmatched: 10. The CDR3 is 15 amino acids. The DNA for the CDR3 is TGTGCCAGCAGCGAGGGGGCAGCGGTTCGGAATGAGCAGTTCTTC. Residues: CASSEGAAVRNEQFF.

V is TRBV5-1 and J is TRBJ2-7; 10 bases agree with TRBD2. The V and J ends lost 3 bases and 4 bases, in that order; junction bases with no gene match: 7. CDR1 and CDR2 from the germline V gene are SGHRS and YFSETQ. The CDR3 has 15 residues. The CDR3 DNA follows: TGCGCCAGCAGCTCGACCTTAGCGGGAGGATACGAGCAGTACTTC. Protein product: CASSSTLAGGYEQYF.

In its sample, this clone was seen a few times. This chain connects TRBV28 to TRBJ1-4; the match to TRBD1 covers 9 bases. Germline trimming cut 5 bases from V and 7 bases from J; bases unmatched to any gene: 11. This CDR3 has 16 amino acids. Germline lookup yields CDR1 MDHEN and CDR2 SYDVKM. The CDR3 region has the DNA TGTGCCAGCAGTATATCCCGGACAGGGGCTCGTGAAAAACTGTTTTTT. Its protein product is CASSISRTGAREKLFF.

This clone was seen a single time. The chain has TRBV27 and TRBJ2-2; 11 bases fit TRBD2. CDR1 is MNHEY and CDR2 is SMNVEV in the germline V gene (reference sequence). Losses at the gene ends were 2 bases for V and 4 bases for J; bases not matched to a gene: 15. The CDR3 is 20 amino acids. The CDR3 is CASSLSGALAGVILTGELFF. In nucleotides, the CDR3 is TGTGCCAGCAGTTTAAGTGGGGCACTAGCGGGAGTAATTCTCACCGGGGAGCTGTTTTTT.